This T cell receptor (beta chain) came from a study of blood T cell repertoires in COVID-19. Looking at the study overall: The United States, Italy and Spain supplied acute and convalescent COVID-19 samples. In each case, the material was cDNA or gDNA derived from T cells, B-cell-depleted T cells, or PBMCs.

V was shortened by 1 base and J by 11 bases, with 18 bases between the two germline ends. This CDR3 contains 16 residues. The germline gives CDR1 KGHSH, CDR2 LQKENI. Sequencing used immunoSEQ multiplex PCR; TCRdb keeps in-frame clones, though not all of them. The sample shows 70,000 to 75,000 clones, about 79% of them seen only once. The receptor comes from a man aged 70-80 years with acute or convalescent COVID-19. Sequencing input: peripheral blood. The chain has TRBV18 and TRBJ1-6, with TRBD1 as a possible D gene (5 bases). The CDR3 nucleotides are TGTGCCAGCTCACCACAAGCAGGAGGGGATATGGCACCCCTCCACTTT. Amino acids: CASSPQAGGDMAPLHF.